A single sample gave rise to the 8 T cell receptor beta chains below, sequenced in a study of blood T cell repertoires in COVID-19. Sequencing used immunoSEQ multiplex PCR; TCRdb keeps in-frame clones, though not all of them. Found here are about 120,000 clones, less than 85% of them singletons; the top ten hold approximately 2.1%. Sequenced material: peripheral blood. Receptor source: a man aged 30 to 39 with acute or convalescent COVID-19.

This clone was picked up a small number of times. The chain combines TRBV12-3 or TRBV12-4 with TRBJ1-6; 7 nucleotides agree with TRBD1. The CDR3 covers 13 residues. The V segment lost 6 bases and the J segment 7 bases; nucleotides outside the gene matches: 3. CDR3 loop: CASRPGQNSPLHF. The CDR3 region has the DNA TGTGCCAGCAGGCCGGGACAGAATTCACCCCTCCACTTT.

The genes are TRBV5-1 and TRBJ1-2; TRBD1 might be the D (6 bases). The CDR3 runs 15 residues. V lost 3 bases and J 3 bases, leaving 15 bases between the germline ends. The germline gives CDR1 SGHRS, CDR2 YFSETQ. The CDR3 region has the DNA TGCGCCAGCAGCTGGGGGGGACACTTTGACTATGGCTACACCTTC. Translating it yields CASSWGGHFDYGYTF.

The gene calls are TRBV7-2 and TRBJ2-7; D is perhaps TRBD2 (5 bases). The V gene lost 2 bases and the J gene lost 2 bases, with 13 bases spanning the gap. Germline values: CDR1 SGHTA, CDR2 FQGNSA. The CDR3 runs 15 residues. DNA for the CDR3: TGTGCCAGCAGCTTAAGGGCCAGCGGTCCCTACGAGCAGTACTTC. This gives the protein CASSLRASGPYEQYF.

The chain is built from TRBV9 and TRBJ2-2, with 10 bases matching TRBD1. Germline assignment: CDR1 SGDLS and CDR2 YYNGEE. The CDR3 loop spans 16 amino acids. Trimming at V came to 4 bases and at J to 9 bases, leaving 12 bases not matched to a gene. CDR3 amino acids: CASSPRGQGNPWELFF. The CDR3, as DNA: TGTGCCAGCAGCCCCCGGGGACAGGGGAATCCTTGGGAGCTGTTTTTT.

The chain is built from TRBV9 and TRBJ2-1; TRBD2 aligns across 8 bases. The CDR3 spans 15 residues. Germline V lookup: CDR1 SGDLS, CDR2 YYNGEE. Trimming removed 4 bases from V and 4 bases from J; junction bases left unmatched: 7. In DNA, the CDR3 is TGTGCCAGCAGCCCCCGGCGGGGGGTATACAATGAGCAGTTCTTC. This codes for CASSPRRGVYNEQFF.

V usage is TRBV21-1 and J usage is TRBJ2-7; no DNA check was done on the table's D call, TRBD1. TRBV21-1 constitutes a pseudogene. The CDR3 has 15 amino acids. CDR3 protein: CASSKDGTGVDEQYV. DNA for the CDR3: TGTGCCAGCAGCAAAGATGGCACAGGGGTCGACGAGCAGTACGTC.

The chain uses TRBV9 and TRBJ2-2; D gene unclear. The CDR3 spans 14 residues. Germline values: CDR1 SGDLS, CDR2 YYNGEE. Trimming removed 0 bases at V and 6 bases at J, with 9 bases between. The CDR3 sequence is CASSVGFGAGELFF. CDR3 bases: TGTGCCAGCAGCGTAGGCTTCGGTGCCGGGGAGCTGTTTTTT. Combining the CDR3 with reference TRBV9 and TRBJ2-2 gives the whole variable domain DSGVTQTPKHLITATGQRVTLRCSPRSGDLSVYWYQQSLDQGLQFLIQYYNGEERAKGNILERFSAQQFPDLHSELNLSSLELGDSALYFCASSVGFGAGELFFGEGSRLTVL.

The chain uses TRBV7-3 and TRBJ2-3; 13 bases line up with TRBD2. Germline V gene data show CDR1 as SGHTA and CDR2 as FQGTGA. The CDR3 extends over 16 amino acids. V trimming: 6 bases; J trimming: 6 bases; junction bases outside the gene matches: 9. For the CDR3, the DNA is TGTGCCAGCAGTCTAGGGGGACTAGCGGGGCATGATACGCAGTATTTT. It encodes CASSLGGLAGHDTQYF.